This TCR beta chain was recovered during a study of early T cells in non-severe SARS-CoV-2 infection. Study summary: Whole-blood bulk RNA, unsorted, was sequenced, and chains were unpaired.

Trimming removed 0 bases from V and 2 bases from J, with 8 bases in between. There are 14 residues in the CDR3. Germline V lookup: CDR1 SGDLS, CDR2 YYNGEE. Using its own MiXCR run on the 5' RACE reads, TCRdb lists one record per CDR3 protein. The sample lists more than 50,000 distinct CDR3 sequences, around 6% seen once, with 6.8% in the top ten. This clonotype was observed at least ten times. This clonotype originated in an adult who was a healthcare worker with PCR-confirmed SARS-CoV-2 infection or an uninfected control (not recorded which). V gene TRBV9 combines with J gene TRBJ1-1; a possible D gene is TRBD1 (6 bases). Sequenced sample: whole blood. The DNA of the CDR3 is TGTGCCAGCAGCGTAGGACAGGAAAACACTGAAGCTTTCTTT. Translating gives CASSVGQENTEAFF. The complete variable domain, with remaining parts taken from reference TRBV9 and TRBJ1-1, reads DSGVTQTPKHLITATGQRVTLRCSPRSGDLSVYWYQQSLDQGLQFLIQYYNGEERAKGNILERFSAQQFPDLHSELNLSSLELGDSALYFCASSVGQENTEAFFGQGTRLTVV.